This paragraph covers one T cell receptor (beta chain) sequence. This clone was counted only a few times. Its antigen specificity is not known. Base quality data are lacking; no much larger clone is found one base away. Its CDR3 holds 15 amino acids, cysteine through phenylalanine. Only the CDR3 part of the read is kept: 45 bases, read in frame from the first base. Deletion took 3 bases off V and 10 bases off J, with a span of 16 bases between the germline ends. CDR1 is given as SNHLY and CDR2 as FYNNEI, both from the germline V gene. This sample is drawn from a study of T cells in localized non-small cell lung cancer (TCRdb year 2020). Study-level background: The study examined T cell repertoires in approximately 240 patients with early-stage NSCLC and compared tumors with uninvolved tumor-adjacent lungs. All 220 or so NSCLC patients in the cohort were treatment-naive and had localized lung tumors that were resected. The mean age of the NSCLC patients was around 67 years, with 120 to 150 men and nearly 110 women. What the research found in general, with its limitations: A median of around 62 of the top 100 tumor clones turned up in the paired uninvolved adjacent lung, and 25 to 30 of those clones also ranked among the top 100 of that same adjacent lung. Since the design was exploratory, TCR variables were selected using unadjusted p-values with no false-discovery rate correction. Longer overall survival was associated with higher blood T cell density, whereas shorter survival was associated with higher adjacent-lung clonality. The highest T cell clonality was observed in uninvolved tumor-adjacent lung, where clonality exceeded that of tumor, suggesting that antigenic responses were more focused in uninvolved tumor-adjacent lung. Because multi-region sequencing of the tumors was not done, intratumor heterogeneity could not be ruled out.

TCR beta CDR3 regions were sequenced from DNA using the immunoSEQ Assay. Per the authors' processing: To compute T cell density, TCR beta template counts were normalized to usable DNA, which was estimated by amplifying housekeeping genes. Richness was estimated using the preseqR package, with extrapolation to 400,000 templates for PBMC samples and to 120,000 templates for tissue samples. Clonality was defined as one minus Pielou's evenness. To identify tissue-enriched TCRs, differential abundance testing was run on productive amino-acid clonotypes with a minimum total count of 5 and an alpha of 0.1. The Jaccard Index and the Morisita Overlap Index were used to quantify repertoire overlap between compartments. GLIPH grouped TCR beta CDR3s together with public tetramer-defined viral CDR3s, and a viral motif had to include at least three viral sequences and also show V-gene enrichment. Entries here come from immuneACCESS through TCRdb and include only in-frame sequences with V and J called. Some clones fail to appear in such tables; in the studies checked, an unresolved V gene covers under half of the shortfall, and the cause of the remainder is unknown. That table gives V, J and clone size, and the DNA gave D and trimming. The sample records about 20,000 clones, more than 75% of which are singletons. Over 9% of the sample is in the top ten clones.

At diagnosis, tumor, uninvolved tumor-adjacent lung and peripheral blood were collected and then preserved as a mix of FFPE and fresh-frozen material. For TCR repertoire profiling, the blood samples were analyzed as peripheral blood mononuclear cells. This TCR was sampled from a man aged 35 to 69 with stage II squamous cell lung carcinoma. This specimen consisted of PBMCs, obtained before any cancer treatment. This sequence uses TRBV2 and TRBJ1-6; the best D guess is TRBD1, with 5 bases matching. The DNA is as follows: TGTGCCAGCAGTGACTTCAGGGACGGGGGATCACCCCTCCACTTT. It translates as CASSDFRDGGSPLHF.